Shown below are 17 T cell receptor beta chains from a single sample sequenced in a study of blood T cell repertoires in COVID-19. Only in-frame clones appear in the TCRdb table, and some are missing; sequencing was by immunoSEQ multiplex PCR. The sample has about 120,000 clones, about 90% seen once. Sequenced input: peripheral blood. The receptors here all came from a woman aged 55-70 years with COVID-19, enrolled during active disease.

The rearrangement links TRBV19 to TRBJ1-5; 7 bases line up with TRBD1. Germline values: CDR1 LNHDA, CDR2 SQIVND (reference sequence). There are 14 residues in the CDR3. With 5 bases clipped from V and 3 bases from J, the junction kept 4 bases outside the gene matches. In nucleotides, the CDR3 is TGTGCCAGTAGTCCGACAGGGAACAATCAGCCCCAGCATTTT. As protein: CASSPTGNNQPQHF.

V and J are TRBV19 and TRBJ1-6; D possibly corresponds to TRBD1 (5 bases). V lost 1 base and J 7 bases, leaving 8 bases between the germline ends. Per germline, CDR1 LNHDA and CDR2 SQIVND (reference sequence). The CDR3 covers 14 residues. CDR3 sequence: CASSIVDSNSPLHF. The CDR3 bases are TGTGCCAGTAGTATAGTCGACAGCAATTCACCCCTCCACTTT.

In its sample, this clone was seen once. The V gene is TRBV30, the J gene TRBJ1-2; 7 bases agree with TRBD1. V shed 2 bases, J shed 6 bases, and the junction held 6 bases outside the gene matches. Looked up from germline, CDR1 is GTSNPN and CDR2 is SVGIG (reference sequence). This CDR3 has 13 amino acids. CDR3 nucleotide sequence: TGTGCCTGGAGTAGACAGGGCCGGAATGGCTACACCTTC. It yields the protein CAWSRQGRNGYTF.

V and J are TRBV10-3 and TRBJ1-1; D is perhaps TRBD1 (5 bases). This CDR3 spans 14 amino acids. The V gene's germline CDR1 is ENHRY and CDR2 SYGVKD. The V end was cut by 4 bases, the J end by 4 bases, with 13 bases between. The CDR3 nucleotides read TGTGCCATCAGTGTGGAACAGGTGGGCACTGAAGCTTTCTTT. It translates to CAISVEQVGTEAFF.

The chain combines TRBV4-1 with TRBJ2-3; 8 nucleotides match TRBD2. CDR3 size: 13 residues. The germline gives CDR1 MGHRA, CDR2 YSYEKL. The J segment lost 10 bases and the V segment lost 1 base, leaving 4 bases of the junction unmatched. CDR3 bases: TGCGCCAGCAGCCAAGGCGGGGGGTACGCGCAGTATTTT. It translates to CASSQGGGYAQYF.

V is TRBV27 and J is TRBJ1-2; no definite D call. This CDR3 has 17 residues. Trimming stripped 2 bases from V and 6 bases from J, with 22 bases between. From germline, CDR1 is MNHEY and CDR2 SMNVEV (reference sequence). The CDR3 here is CASSLAPHSIALDGYTF. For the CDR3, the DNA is TGTGCCAGCAGTTTAGCGCCCCACAGCATTGCTCTGGATGGCTACACCTTC.

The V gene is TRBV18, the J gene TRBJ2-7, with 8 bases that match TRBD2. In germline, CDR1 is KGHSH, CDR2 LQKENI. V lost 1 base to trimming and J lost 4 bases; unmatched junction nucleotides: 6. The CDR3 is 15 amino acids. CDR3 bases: TGTGCCAGCTCACCACGGGTTCGGGGGGGGTACGAGCAGTACTTC. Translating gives CASSPRVRGGYEQYF.

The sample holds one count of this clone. CDR3 nucleotides: TGTGCCAGCAGTGACCTCCGTGGGGGGTACAATGAGCAGTTCTTC. It encodes CASSDLRGGYNEQFF. The genes are TRBV6-4 and TRBJ2-1; the D gene is possibly TRBD2 (6 bases). CDR3 length equals 15 residues. V was trimmed by 2 bases and J by 4 bases, leaving 12 bases between them. In germline, CDR1 is MRHNA, CDR2 SNTAGT.

DNA for the CDR3: TGTGCCAGCAGTTACAGGGACAGGGCCTCACCCCTCCACTTT. Protein product: CASSYRDRASPLHF. The genes are TRBV6-2 or TRBV6-3 and TRBJ1-6; 9 positions agree with TRBD1. The CDR3 length is 14 residues. Trimming removed 2 bases from V and 10 bases from J; junction bases left unmatched: 3. Germline V lookup: CDR1 MNHEY, CDR2 SVGEGT.

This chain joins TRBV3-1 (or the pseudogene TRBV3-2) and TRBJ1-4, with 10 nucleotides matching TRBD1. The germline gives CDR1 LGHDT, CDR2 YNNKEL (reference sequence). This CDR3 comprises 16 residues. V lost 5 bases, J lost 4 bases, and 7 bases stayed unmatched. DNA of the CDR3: TGTGCCAGCAGCGAATACAGGACAGGGGGTAATGAAAAACTGTTTTTT. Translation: CASSEYRTGGNEKLFF.

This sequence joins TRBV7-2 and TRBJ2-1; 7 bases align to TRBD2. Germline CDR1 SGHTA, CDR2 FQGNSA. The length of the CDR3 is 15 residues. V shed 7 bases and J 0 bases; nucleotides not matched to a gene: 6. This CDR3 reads CASNTWGGSYNEQFF. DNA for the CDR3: TGTGCCAGCAACACCTGGGGGGGCTCCTACAATGAGCAGTTCTTC.

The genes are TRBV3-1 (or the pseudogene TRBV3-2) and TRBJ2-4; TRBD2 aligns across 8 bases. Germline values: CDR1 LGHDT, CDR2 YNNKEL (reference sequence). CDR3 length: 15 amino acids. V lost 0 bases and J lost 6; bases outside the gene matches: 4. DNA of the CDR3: TGTGCCAGCAGCCAAGATGGGCTAGCGGGAAACATTCAGTACTTC. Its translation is CASSQDGLAGNIQYF.

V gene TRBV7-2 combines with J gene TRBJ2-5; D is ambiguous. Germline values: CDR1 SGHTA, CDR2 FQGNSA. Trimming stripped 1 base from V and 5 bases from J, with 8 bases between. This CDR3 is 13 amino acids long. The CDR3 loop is CASSLVYGETQYF. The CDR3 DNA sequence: TGTGCCAGCAGCTTAGTTTACGGGGAGACCCAGTACTTC.

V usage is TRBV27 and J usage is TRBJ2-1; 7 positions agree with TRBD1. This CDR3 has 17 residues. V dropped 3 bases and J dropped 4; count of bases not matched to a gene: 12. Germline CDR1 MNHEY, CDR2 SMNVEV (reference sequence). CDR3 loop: CASSLWQGGTGYNEQFF. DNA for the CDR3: TGTGCCAGCAGTTTGTGGCAAGGGGGCACAGGTTACAATGAGCAGTTCTTC.

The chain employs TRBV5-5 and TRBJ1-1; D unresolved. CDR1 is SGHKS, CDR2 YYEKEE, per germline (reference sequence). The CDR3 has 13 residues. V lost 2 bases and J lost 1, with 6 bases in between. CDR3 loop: CASSFGRNTEAFF. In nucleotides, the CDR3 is TGTGCCAGCAGCTTTGGCAGGAACACTGAAGCTTTCTTT. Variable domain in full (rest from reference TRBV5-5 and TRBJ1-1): DAGVTQSPTHLIKTRGQQVTLRCSPISGHKSVSWYQQVLGQGPQFIFQYYEKEERGRGNFPDRFSARQFPNYSSELNVNALLLGDSALYLCASSFGRNTEAFFGQGTRLTVV.

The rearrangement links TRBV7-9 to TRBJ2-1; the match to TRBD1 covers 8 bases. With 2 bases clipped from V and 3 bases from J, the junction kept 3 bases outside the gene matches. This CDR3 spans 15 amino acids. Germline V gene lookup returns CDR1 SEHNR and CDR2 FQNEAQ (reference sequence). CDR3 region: CASSLNRGVYNEQFF. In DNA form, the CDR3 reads TGTGCCAGCAGCTTAAACAGGGGGGTCTACAATGAGCAGTTCTTC.

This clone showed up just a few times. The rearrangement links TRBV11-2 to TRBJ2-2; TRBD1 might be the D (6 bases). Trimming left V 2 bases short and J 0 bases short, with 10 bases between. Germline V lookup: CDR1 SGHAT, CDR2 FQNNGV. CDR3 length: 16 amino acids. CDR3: CASSLLRQANTGELFF. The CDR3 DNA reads TGTGCCAGCAGCTTACTAAGACAGGCGAACACCGGGGAGCTGTTTTTT.